These T cell receptor beta chains were read from a single sample in a study of CD8+ T cells in alopecia areata. Measured with immunoSEQ multiplex PCR; TCRdb has only the in-frame clones, and not every one. The repertoire has 150,000 to 200,000 clones, 50% to 65% of them found once; the top ten carry more than 13%. Sequences were derived from CD4+ T cells sorted from blood, sampled at week 24, from a patient treated with tofacitinib. These receptors were obtained from a human donor with alopecia areata. Each CDR3 is given with its conserved first and last residue. The order of the fields is D gene, J gene, clone size, V gene, CDR3 DNA, CDR3 protein. A D gene is named only where the DNA matches it firmly. Clone size is not always given. Where it is, it says once, few, many or a class for expanded clones.

d_gene: .; j_gene: TRBJ2-7; abundance: .; v_gene: TRBV15; CDR3nt: TGTGCCACCAGCAGAGATCCGGGGCCGTACGAGCAGTACTTC; CDR3aa: CATSRDPGPYEQYF
d_gene: .; j_gene: TRBJ1-2; abundance: .; v_gene: TRBV6-5; CDR3nt: TGTGCCAGCAGTTCGGGGGGAAGAGGTGGCTACACCTTC; CDR3aa: CASSSGGRGGYTF
d_gene: .; j_gene: TRBJ2-1; abundance: once; v_gene: TRBV2; CDR3nt: TGTGCCACCCTTAGGGAAGCCTACAATGAGCAGTTCTTC; CDR3aa: CATLREAYNEQFF
d_gene: .; j_gene: TRBJ2-1; abundance: .; v_gene: TRBV5-6; CDR3nt: TGTGCCAGCAGCTTGGTCGGGACGGGTAACAATGAGCAGTTCTTC; CDR3aa: CASSLVGTGNNEQFF
d_gene: .; j_gene: TRBJ2-1; abundance: few; v_gene: TRBV4-1; CDR3nt: TGCGCCAGCAGCCGGACAGCCGACTCCCACAATGAGCAGTTCTTC; CDR3aa: CASSRTADSHNEQFF
d_gene: .; j_gene: TRBJ2-1; abundance: .; v_gene: TRBV30; CDR3nt: TGTGCCTGTCCTCGGACCGATCCTTCCTACAATGAGCAGTTCTTC; CDR3aa: CACPRTDPSYNEQFF
d_gene: TRBD2; j_gene: TRBJ2-1; abundance: .; v_gene: TRBV19; CDR3nt: TGTGCCAGTAGTATGGGTCTAGCGGGGACGGCGTGGCAGTTCTTC; CDR3aa: CASSMGLAGTAWQFF
d_gene: .; j_gene: TRBJ2-1; abundance: .; v_gene: TRBV6-1; CDR3nt: TGTGCCAGCACGGCAGGGCTCGGCAATGAGCAGTTCTTC; CDR3aa: CASTAGLGNEQFF
d_gene: TRBD1; j_gene: TRBJ1-5; abundance: .; v_gene: TRBV7-2; CDR3nt: TGTGCCAGCAGCCTGGGACAGGGTTATTTCTATCAGCCCCAGCATTTT; CDR3aa: CASSLGQGYFYQPQHF
d_gene: TRBD2; j_gene: TRBJ2-2; abundance: .; v_gene: TRBV4-1; CDR3nt: TGCGCCAGCAGAGGGAACGGGGGGGCGGCCGGGGAGCTGTTTTTT; CDR3aa: CASRGNGGAAGELFF
d_gene: .; j_gene: TRBJ2-3; abundance: few; v_gene: TRBV30; CDR3nt: TGTGCCTGCCGGGGCACAGATACGCAGTATTTT; CDR3aa: CACRGTDTQYF
d_gene: .; j_gene: TRBJ2-4; abundance: .; v_gene: TRBV14; CDR3nt: TGTGCCAGCAGCCAGTTGGGAGGGGGTACGAACATTCAGTACTTC; CDR3aa: CASSQLGGGTNIQYF
d_gene: TRBD1; j_gene: TRBJ1-2; abundance: .; v_gene: TRBV7-6; CDR3nt: TGTGCCAGCAGCATACAGGGGGCTGAGGGCTACACCTTC; CDR3aa: CASSIQGAEGYTF
d_gene: TRBD1; j_gene: TRBJ2-7; abundance: .; v_gene: TRBV6-1; CDR3nt: TGTGCCAGCAGCCGGACAGGGGGCGGCTACGAGCAGTACTTC; CDR3aa: CASSRTGGGYEQYF
d_gene: .; j_gene: TRBJ1-5; abundance: once; v_gene: TRBV19; CDR3nt: TGTGCCAGTAGTATAGTCCCCCCGGGGGGACCCCAGCATTTT; CDR3aa: CASSIVPPGGPQHF
d_gene: .; j_gene: TRBJ1-1; abundance: .; v_gene: TRBV30; CDR3nt: TGTGCCTGCTACAGGACTGAAGCTTTCTTT; CDR3aa: CACYRTEAFF
d_gene: TRBD2; j_gene: TRBJ2-2; abundance: few; v_gene: TRBV27; CDR3nt: TGTGCCAGCAGTTTACCTAGCGGGGGGGCCGCCGGGGAGCTGTTTTTT; CDR3aa: CASSLPSGGAAGELFF
d_gene: TRBD1; j_gene: TRBJ2-1; abundance: .; v_gene: TRBV5-1; CDR3nt: TGCGCCAGCAGCGTACGGACAGGGGGTGGCAATGAGCAGTTCTTC; CDR3aa: CASSVRTGGGNEQFF
d_gene: .; j_gene: TRBJ2-1; abundance: .; v_gene: TRBV15; CDR3nt: TGTGCCACCAGCCGTCAGAACAATGAGCAGTTCTTC; CDR3aa: CATSRQNNEQFF
d_gene: .; j_gene: TRBJ1-2; abundance: many; v_gene: TRBV5-6; CDR3nt: TGTGCCAGCAGCCCATCGGGACACGCTAGTCTTTATGGCTACACCTTC; CDR3aa: CASSPSGHASLYGYTF
d_gene: .; j_gene: TRBJ2-7; abundance: .; v_gene: TRBV29-1; CDR3nt: TGCAGCGTAACTACAGGGAGCGAGCAGTACTTC; CDR3aa: CSVTTGSEQYF
d_gene: .; j_gene: TRBJ2-2; abundance: few; v_gene: TRBV2; CDR3nt: TGTGCCAGCAGTGGGACTCCCGGGGAGCTGTTTTTT; CDR3aa: CASSGTPGELFF
d_gene: .; j_gene: TRBJ1-2; abundance: .; v_gene: TRBV29-1; CDR3nt: TGCAGCGTTGGCCGCCTGGAAGCTAACTATGGCTACACCTTC; CDR3aa: CSVGRLEANYGYTF
d_gene: TRBD1; j_gene: TRBJ1-2; abundance: once; v_gene: TRBV9; CDR3nt: TGTGCCAGCAGCGTATGGGACAGCACTAACTATGGCTACACCTTC; CDR3aa: CASSVWDSTNYGYTF
d_gene: .; j_gene: TRBJ2-2; abundance: .; v_gene: TRBV29-1; CDR3nt: TGCAGCGTCGCAGGGGAGTGGGACACCGGGGAGCTGTTTTTT; CDR3aa: CSVAGEWDTGELFF